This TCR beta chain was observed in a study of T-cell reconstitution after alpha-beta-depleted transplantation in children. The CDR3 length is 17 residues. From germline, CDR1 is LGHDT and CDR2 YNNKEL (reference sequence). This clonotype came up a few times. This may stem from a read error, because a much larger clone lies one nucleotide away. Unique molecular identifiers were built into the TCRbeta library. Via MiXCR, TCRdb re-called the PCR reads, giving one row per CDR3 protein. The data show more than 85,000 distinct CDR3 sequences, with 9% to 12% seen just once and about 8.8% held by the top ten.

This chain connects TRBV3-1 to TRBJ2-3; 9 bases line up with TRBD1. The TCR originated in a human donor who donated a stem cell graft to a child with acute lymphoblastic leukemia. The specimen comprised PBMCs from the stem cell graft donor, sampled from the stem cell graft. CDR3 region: CASSKDRGIVHTDTQYF. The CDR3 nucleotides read TGTGCCAGCAGCAAAGACAGGGGGATTGTTCACACAGATACGCAGTATTTT.